This T cell receptor (beta chain) stems from a study of T cells after yellow fever vaccination. UMIs and a universal primer site were added when TCR cDNA was made by 5'RACE template switching. Each CDR3 protein is one row after TCRdb ran MiXCR on the 5' RACE reads. This repertoire shows approximately 300,000 distinct CDR3 sequences, roughly a tenth found once; its top ten account for 2.5% to 4%. A remark on this clonotype: Antigen unknown.

Study-level results: After the booster, roughly 96% of CD4 and 88% of CD8 primary-response clones were re-detected.

With 4 bases clipped from V and 0 bases from J, the junction kept 8 bases outside the gene matches. The germline CDR1 and CDR2 sequences are SGHRS and YFSETQ. The CDR3 is made up of 16 amino acids. Source: CD4+ T cells sorted from PBMCs, taken 45 days after the yellow fever booster vaccination. The gene calls are TRBV5-1 and TRBJ2-5; 8 nucleotides agree with TRBD2. The receptor was derived from a man between 18 and 29 years old who received the YFV17D yellow fever vaccine. The CDR3 reads CASSEYSGDHQETQYF. The CDR3 DNA reads TGCGCCAGCAGCGAATATAGCGGGGACCACCAAGAGACCCAGTACTTC. Using reference TRBV5-1 and TRBJ2-5 for the parts outside the CDR3, the full variable domain is KAGVTQTPRYLIKTRGQQVTLSCSPISGHRSVSWYQQTPGQGLQFLFEYFSETQRNKGNFPGRFSGRQFSNSRSEMNVSTLELGDSALYLCASSEYSGDHQETQYFGPGTRLLVL.